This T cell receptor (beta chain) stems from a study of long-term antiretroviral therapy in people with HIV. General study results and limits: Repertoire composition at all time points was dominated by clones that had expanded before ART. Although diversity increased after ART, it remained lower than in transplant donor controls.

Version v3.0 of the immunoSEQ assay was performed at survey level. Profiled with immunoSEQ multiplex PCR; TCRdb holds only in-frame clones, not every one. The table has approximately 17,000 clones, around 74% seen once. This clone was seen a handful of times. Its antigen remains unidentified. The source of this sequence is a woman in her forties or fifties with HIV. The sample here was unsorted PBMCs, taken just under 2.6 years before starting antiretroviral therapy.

The CDR3: CASRELAGGTGELFF. The CDR3, as DNA: TGTGCCAGCAGGGAACTAGCGGGTGGCACCGGGGAGCTGTTTTTT. This sequence joins TRBV6-1 and TRBJ2-2, with 9 bases that match TRBD2. Germline loops: CDR1 MNHNS, CDR2 SASEGT. V dropped 6 bases and J dropped 4; count of bases not matched to a gene: 6. There are 15 residues in the CDR3.